The following is a T cell receptor (beta chain) sequence with its context. The entry originates in a study of T-cell memory formation after mild COVID-19. TCRdb redid the calling of the 5' RACE reads with MiXCR, one entry per CDR3 protein. The table records 350,000 to 450,000 distinct CDR3 sequences, 20% to 25% of them present only once. This receptor was taken from an adult woman who had mild COVID-19 (a few samples of this study predate the infection). Cell type and time point are not known. The sample was PBMCs or a T cell subset sorted from them (not recorded which).

CDR3 residues: CASSIPGYNEQYF. Here the CDR3 DNA reads TGTGCCAGTAGTATTCCCGGGTACAACGAGCAGTACTTC. The chain couples TRBV19 to TRBJ2-7; D call uncertain. CDR1 is LNHDA, CDR2 SQIVND, per germline (reference sequence). With 3 bases removed from V and 5 bases from J, the gap between germline ends came to 11 bases. The CDR3 has 13 amino acids.